Presented here are 21 T cell receptor beta chains from one specimen sequenced in a study of regulatory T cells in long-lasting Graves disease. Arm-PCR of CDR3 regions and iRepertoire HTBI primers were the basis on which TCR beta libraries were built. TCRdb redid the calling of the multiplex PCR reads with MiXCR, one entry per CDR3 protein. Here the sample spans just over 600,000 distinct CDR3 sequences, roughly 15% being singletons. Specified time point: newly diagnosed GD, antithyroid drugs for less than 3 months. PBMCs were the source of the RNA used for TCR sequencing. This same sample was also taken into another study, of T cells in Graves' hyperthyroidism and ophthalmopathy.

This sample comprised peripheral blood mononuclear cells (PBMCs), obtained at new diagnosis, from a patient treated with antithyroid drugs. These receptors all stem from a woman between 25 and 40 years old with Graves disease.

This clonotype was recorded at least ten times. The chain is built from TRBV11-1 and TRBJ2-1; 9 nucleotides agree with TRBD1. CDR1 is SGHAT, CDR2 FQDESV, per germline (reference sequence). V shed 1 base and J 7 bases; nucleotides not matched to a gene: 2. The CDR3 consists of 14 residues. This CDR3 is CASSLDGTGNEQFF. The DNA of the CDR3 is TGTGCCAGCAGCTTAGATGGGACAGGGAATGAGCAGTTCTTC.

The chain carries TRBV29-1 and TRBJ1-5; D is undetermined. Trimming took 4 bases from V and 6 from J, leaving 10 bases between them. The CDR3 runs to 12 residues. Germline loops: CDR1 SQVTM, CDR2 ANQGSEA. CDR3 in DNA: TGCAGCGTTGGGCAGGTTTGTCAGCCCCAGCATTTT. Its translation: CSVGQVCQPQHF.

This clonotype was seen a few times. This chain joins TRBV3-1 and TRBJ2-7; the D is unclear. V gave up 1 base and J gave up 6 bases, with 4 bases separating them. This CDR3 has 11 amino acids. Germline V CDR1 and CDR2: LGHDT, YNNKEL (reference sequence). CDR3 region: CASSQGVEQYF. The CDR3 DNA sequence: TGTGCCAGCAGCCAAGGGGTCGAGCAGTACTTC.

The rearrangement uses TRBV5-5 and TRBJ2-1; D is ambiguous. The CDR3 has 17 residues. V was cut by 0 bases and J by 0 bases, with 13 bases left in between. The germline V gene encodes CDR1 SGHKS and CDR2 YYEKEE (reference sequence). CDR3 DNA: TGTGCCAGCAGCTTGGCGGTGGGCAGGCGCTCCTACAATGAGCAGTTCTTC. This codes for CASSLAVGRRSYNEQFF.

Ten or more counts support this clonotype. V is TRBV7-3 and J is TRBJ2-3; 10 positions agree with TRBD2. CDR3 length equals 16 residues. Germline V CDR1 and CDR2: SGHTA, FQGTGA. Trimming at V came to 2 bases and at J to 2 bases, leaving 4 bases not matched to a gene. As DNA, the CDR3 is TGTGCCAGCAGCTTACGGCTAGCGGGAGACACAGATACGCAGTATTTT. This sequence encodes CASSLRLAGDTDTQYF.

This clonotype was recorded a few times. CDR3 sequence: CASSLGQGAYNEKLFF. The CDR3 DNA sequence: TGTGCCAGCAGTTTAGGACAGGGCGCCTATAATGAAAAACTGTTTTTT. The V and J genes are TRBV27 and TRBJ1-4; 8 positions match TRBD1. The V segment lost 2 bases and the J segment 4 bases; nucleotides outside the gene matches: 6. The CDR3 loop spans 16 amino acids. Germline CDR1 MNHEY, CDR2 SMNVEV (reference sequence).

The chain joins TRBV28 to TRBJ2-7; D not resolved. The CDR3 length is 17 residues. Deletions cut 4 bases from V and 4 bases from J, with 23 bases between. Germline V lookup: CDR1 MDHEN, CDR2 SYDVKM. The CDR3 bases are TGTGCCAGCAGTTCGGAATCCGTCAGGAGAAGGTGGTACGAGCAGTACTTC. Its translation: CASSSESVRRRWYEQYF.

This clonotype was seen only a few times. The chain links TRBV10-1 to TRBJ1-5; D is unresolved. The CDR3 has 12 residues. Between the trimmed V and J ends, which lost 11 bases and 1 base, there was a span of 9 bases. Germline CDR1 reads WNHNN; CDR2 reads SYGVQD (reference sequence). CDR3 protein: CAGPRSNQPQHF. Written as DNA, the CDR3 is TGCGCCGGGCCAAGGAGCAATCAGCCCCAGCATTTT.

This clonotype has at least ten counts. CDR3 protein: CASNPPGQGTVGGEQYF. In DNA form, the CDR3 reads TGTGCCAGCAACCCCCCGGGACAGGGAACTGTCGGGGGGGAGCAGTACTTC. The J gene is TRBJ2-7, the V gene TRBV28; 9 nucleotides align to TRBD1. Germline trimming cut 7 bases from V and 7 bases from J; bases unmatched to any gene: 20. Per germline, CDR1 MDHEN and CDR2 SYDVKM. The CDR3 runs 17 residues. The full variable domain, with the rest looked up from reference TRBV28 and TRBJ2-7, is DVKVTQSSRYLVKRTGEKVFLECVQDMDHENMFWYRQDPGLGLRLIYFSYDVKMKEKGDIPEGYSVSREKKERFSLILESASTNQTSMYLCASNPPGQGTVGGEQYFGPGTRLTVT.

The chain recombines TRBV20-1 with TRBJ2-7; 8 nucleotides agree with TRBD2. The length of the CDR3 is 13 residues. With 4 bases clipped from V and 3 bases from J, the junction kept 5 bases outside the gene matches. Germline assignment: CDR1 DFQATT and CDR2 SNEGSKA (reference sequence). CDR3 sequence: CSANGREGYEQYF. The CDR3 DNA sequence: TGCAGTGCTAACGGCCGGGAGGGCTACGAGCAGTACTTC.

This clonotype was seen ten or more times. The rearrangement joins TRBV2 to TRBJ2-1; 13 nucleotides line up with TRBD2. The V segment lost 6 bases and the J segment 5 bases; nucleotides outside the gene matches: 13. The CDR3 has 18 residues. Germline assignment: CDR1 SNHLY and CDR2 FYNNEI. The CDR3 region is CASSPQGLAGSYHNEQFF. The CDR3 nucleotides read TGTGCCAGCAGCCCTCAGGGACTAGCGGGATCGTACCACAATGAGCAGTTCTTC.

The J gene is TRBJ1-2, the V gene TRBV29-1; TRBD1 might be the D (6 bases). V dropped 6 bases and J dropped 2 bases, with 10 bases sitting between them. The CDR3 consists of 12 residues. Germline V lookup: CDR1 SQVTM, CDR2 ANQGSEA. The DNA for the CDR3 is TGCAGCGTGGGGGGACACAACTATGGCTACACCTTC. Translating gives CSVGGHNYGYTF.

The DNA of the CDR3 is TGCAGTGCTACCCTGAGGCGCCTCGGTGAGACCCAGTACTTC. Its translation: CSATLRRLGETQYF. The chain employs TRBV20-1 and TRBJ2-5; D gene unclear. Germline CDR1 reads DFQATT; CDR2 reads SNEGSKA (reference sequence). V lost 4 bases and J lost 5, with 17 bases in between. The CDR3 loop spans 14 amino acids.

There are a few counts of this clonotype. The CDR3 nucleotides are TGTGCCAGCTCATCCGCGGCCATCCTCGGGGGCTACACCTTC. It is translated as CASSSAAILGGYTF. V gene TRBV18 combines with J gene TRBJ1-2; D is unresolved. With 5 bases removed from V and 8 bases from J, the gap between germline ends came to 18 bases. Germline V gene data show CDR1 as KGHSH and CDR2 as LQKENI. The CDR3 is made up of 14 amino acids.

This clonotype was picked up many times. The chain employs TRBV3-1 and TRBJ2-7; maybe TRBD1 (6 bases). Germline loops: CDR1 LGHDT, CDR2 YNNKEL (reference sequence). This CDR3 region has 13 residues. V was cut by 4 bases and J by 6 bases, with 13 bases left in between. The chain's CDR3 is CASSRRQASEQYF. The CDR3, as DNA: TGTGCCAGCAGCCGTAGACAGGCCTCCGAGCAGTACTTC.

The J gene is TRBJ1-5, the V gene TRBV7-8; a possible D gene is TRBD1 (5 bases). The CDR3 covers 15 residues. Trimming took 5 bases from V and 2 from J, leaving 13 bases between them. Germline V gene lookup returns CDR1 SGHVS and CDR2 FQNEAQ. The CDR3, as DNA: TGTGCCAGCAGCCCAGGGTCGTTGGGCAATCAGCCCCAGCATTTT. Its translation is CASSPGSLGNQPQHF.

This chain joins TRBV5-4 and TRBJ1-4; no firm D call. CDR3 size: 15 residues. V was trimmed by 1 base and J by 4 bases, leaving 11 bases between them. Germline loops: CDR1 SGHNT, CDR2 YYREEE (reference sequence). CDR3 nucleotide sequence: TGTGCCAGCAGCTTGTCAGGCACCTTTAATGAAAAACTGTTTTTT. Protein: CASSLSGTFNEKLFF.

The rearrangement links TRBV20-1 to TRBJ2-7; 7 nucleotides match TRBD1. Looked up from germline, CDR1 is DFQATT and CDR2 is SNEGSKA (reference sequence). V dropped 6 bases and J dropped 2; count of bases not matched to a gene: 7. There are 13 residues in the CDR3. The CDR3 loop is CSAIGQVAYEQYF. CDR3 nucleotides: TGCAGTGCGATCGGACAGGTGGCCTACGAGCAGTACTTC.

This chain connects TRBV7-2 to TRBJ2-7, with TRBD2 as a possible D gene (6 bases). The CDR3 covers 15 residues. Germline V lookup: CDR1 SGHTA, CDR2 FQGNSA. V shed 5 bases and J shed 1 base, with 15 bases lying between them. The CDR3 coding sequence is TGTGCCAGCAGCCCGTACGGAGGGGAATCCTACGAGCAGTACTTC. The encoded protein is CASSPYGGESYEQYF.

This clonotype was seen repeatedly, ten times or more. The chain uses TRBV30 and TRBJ1-3, with D uncertain. V was cut by 0 bases and J by 0 bases, with 6 bases left in between. CDR3 length equals 14 residues. Germline V gene sequence: CDR1 GTSNPN, CDR2 SVGIG (reference sequence). In nucleotides, the CDR3 is TGTGCCTGGAGTGTAGGTGGCTCTGGAAACACCATATATTTT. This translates into CAWSVGGSGNTIYF.

This clonotype was seen ten or more times. J is TRBJ2-1 and V is TRBV6-2 or TRBV6-3; 7 positions match TRBD2. Germline V gene lookup returns CDR1 MNHEY and CDR2 SVGEGT. The CDR3 covers 16 residues. Germline trimming cut 0 bases from V and 2 bases from J; bases unmatched to any gene: 4. DNA of the CDR3: TGTGCCAGCAGTTACTCGGGCGGGAGAACCTACAATGAGCAGTTCTTC. As protein: CASSYSGGRTYNEQFF.